The entry below gives a single T cell receptor (beta chain) sequence along with its context. What it recognizes is unknown. The data are from a study of cytomegalovirus exposure and HLA in healthy donors. Study-level points and caveats: Specificity of a few CMV-associated chains for CMV antigens was verified in vitro. Equally common other TCR beta chains were less clonally expanded than HLA-associated ones, a later analysis found. Generally TCR sequences proved uncommon, though certain public TCRs appeared in numerous donors. As a later analysis showed, several of the most significant clusters appeared to be linked to common viral pathogens.

PCR employed 60 Vbeta and 13 Jbeta primers. Profiled with immunoSEQ multiplex PCR; TCRdb holds only in-frame clones, not every one. The repertoire has tens of thousands of clones, 78% of them found once; the top ten carry around 2.5%. In germline, CDR1 is SGHTS, CDR2 YDEGEE. J was trimmed by 2 bases and V by 3 bases; bases with no gene match: 5. This CDR3 region has 15 residues. The J gene is TRBJ2-1, the V gene TRBV5-8; 7 bases fit TRBD1. This receptor was taken from a male donor in good health and CMV-seropositive. Material: PBMCs. For the CDR3, the DNA is TGTGCCAGCAGCTATTTCGGGACAGCCTACAATGAGCAGTTCTTC. Its translation: CASSYFGTAYNEQFF.